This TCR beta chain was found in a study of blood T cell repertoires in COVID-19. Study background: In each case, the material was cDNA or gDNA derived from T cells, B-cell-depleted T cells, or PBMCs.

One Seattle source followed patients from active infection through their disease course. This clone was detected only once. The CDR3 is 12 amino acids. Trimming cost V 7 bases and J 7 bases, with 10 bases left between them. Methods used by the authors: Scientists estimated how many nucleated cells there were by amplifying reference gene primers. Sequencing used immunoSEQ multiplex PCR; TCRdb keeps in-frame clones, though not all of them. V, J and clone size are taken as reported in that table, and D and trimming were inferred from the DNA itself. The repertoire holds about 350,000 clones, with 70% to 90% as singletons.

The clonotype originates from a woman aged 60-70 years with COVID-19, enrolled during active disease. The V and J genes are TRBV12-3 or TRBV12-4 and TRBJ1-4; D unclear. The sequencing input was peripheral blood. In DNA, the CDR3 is TGTGCCAGCACGGGGAATAGTGAAAAACTGTTTTTT. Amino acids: CASTGNSEKLFF.